This T cell receptor beta chain was recovered during a study of metastatic and nonmetastatic thyroid tumors. As for the study in general: Both malignant and benign thyroid patients supplied peripheral blood and tumor or nodule tissue samples, across which the repertoires of these patients were then compared. Study-level points and caveats: As reported, TCR beta diversity in blood and tumor was significantly higher in malignant thyroid tumors than in benign nodules.

This clone was seen repeatedly, ten times or more. The antigen is not known. In the authors' methods: Clinicopathological groups differed in CDR3, with these differences serving to build a distant-metastasis classifier for papillary thyroid cancer. TCRdb ran MiXCR on the PCR reads. It is TCRdb's table, rather than the study itself, that gives the V and J calls and clone size. This sample yields about 41,000 clones, of which more than 20% are seen a single time; more than 14% belongs to the top ten. Every patient was untreated before thyroid surgery. V lost 4 bases to trimming and J lost 5 bases; unmatched junction nucleotides: 11. There are 15 residues in the CDR3. CDR1 and CDR2 (germline): SGHKS, YYEKEE (reference sequence).

The source is a female donor with papillary thyroid cancer or a benign thyroid nodule (not recorded which). Some clones in this sample may be carry-over from other donors' samples. Material: tumor tissue. The chain recombines TRBV5-5 with TRBJ2-7; 8 nucleotides line up with TRBD2. The CDR3 DNA is TGTGCCAGCAGCCAATTGAGCGGGAGAGGGGACGAGCAGTACTTC. This translates into CASSQLSGRGDEQYF.